What follows are 14 T cell receptor beta chains derived from one specimen sequenced in a study of cytomegalovirus exposure and HLA in healthy donors. The study ran its PCR with 60 Vbeta and 13 Jbeta primers. The table came from immunoSEQ multiplex PCR; TCRdb's copy has only in-frame clones and leaves some out. The sample holds some 130,000 clones; 65% to 85% are singletons and the top ten take around 1.5%. The source material was PBMCs. The receptors were gathered from a young woman in good health and CMV-seronegative.

J is TRBJ2-5 and V is TRBV7-2; weak D call: TRBD2 (6 bases). Germline CDR1 reads SGHTA; CDR2 reads FQGNSA. Trimming removed 5 bases at V and 4 bases at J, with 20 bases between. The CDR3 totals 16 residues. The CDR3 nucleotides read TGTGCCAGCAGCCCCGGGGGTCCGGGATTAATAGAGACCCAGTACTTC. Residues: CASSPGGPGLIETQYF.

This clone was seen once. V is TRBV10-1 and J is TRBJ2-7; unclear D gene. The CDR3 length is 15 residues. V was shortened by 3 bases and J by 6 bases, with 18 bases between the two germline ends. Per the germline V gene, CDR1 is WNHNN and CDR2 is SYGVQD (reference sequence). CDR3 in DNA: TGCGCCAGCAGTGAAGGCAACCTGCACCCGGGCGAGCAGTACTTC. Translating it yields CASSEGNLHPGEQYF.

This clone was seen a handful of times. This chain connects TRBV6-6 to TRBJ2-7; D perhaps matches TRBD1 (6 bases). Germline values: CDR1 MNHNY, CDR2 SVGAGI (reference sequence). V lost 6 bases, J lost 2 bases, and 17 bases lay in between. The CDR3 has 15 residues. In nucleotides, the CDR3 is TGTGCCAGCAGCCTTCTCCAGGGGCAAGCCTACGAGCAGTACTTC. Its protein is CASSLLQGQAYEQYF.

The V and J genes are TRBV5-6 and TRBJ2-1; the D gene is possibly TRBD2 (6 bases). This CDR3 region has 15 residues. Germline assignment: CDR1 SGHDT and CDR2 YYEEEE. Trimming removed 4 bases at V and 0 bases at J, with 11 bases between. CDR3 protein: CASSPRDFSYNEQFF. CDR3 nucleotide sequence: TGTGCCAGCAGCCCACGGGACTTCTCCTACAATGAGCAGTTCTTC.

The chain carries TRBV30 and TRBJ2-5; TRBD2 matches at 8 bases. CDR1 is GTSNPN, CDR2 SVGIG, per germline (reference sequence). CDR3 length: 15 amino acids. J was trimmed by 5 bases and V by 2 bases; bases with no gene match: 10. CDR3 sequence (DNA): TGTGCCTGGAGTCCCTGGAGCGGGAGTGGGGAGACCCAGTACTTC. It specifies CAWSPWSGSGETQYF.

The chain is built from TRBV6-5 and TRBJ2-5, with D maybe TRBD2 (5 bases). Germline V CDR1 and CDR2: MNHEY, SVGAGI. The V gene lost 6 bases and the J gene lost 3 bases, with 11 bases spanning the gap. The CDR3 is 13 residues long. As DNA, the CDR3 is TGTGCCAGCAGCCTGACTATCGAAGAGACCCAGTACTTC. This translates into CASSLTIEETQYF.

V is TRBV15 and J is TRBJ2-2, with D perhaps matching TRBD2 (5 bases). V dropped 5 bases and J dropped 7 bases, with 17 bases sitting between them. Germline CDR1 and CDR2: LNHNV and YYDKDF (reference sequence). The CDR3 covers 15 residues. This CDR3 reads CATSAGGGWVGELFF. The CDR3 DNA follows: TGTGCCACCAGCGCTGGCGGCGGGTGGGTCGGGGAGCTGTTTTTT.

The V and J genes are TRBV4-1 and TRBJ2-1; TRBD2 matches 10 bases. The CDR3 is made up of 16 amino acids. Germline assignment: CDR1 MGHRA and CDR2 YSYEKL. V trimming: 4 bases; J trimming: 9 bases; junction bases outside the gene matches: 12. The CDR3 here is CASSPPASGRFFEQFF. DNA for the CDR3: TGCGCCAGCAGCCCTCCAGCTAGCGGGAGATTCTTTGAGCAGTTCTTC.

The table lists this clone with a count of one. The chain has TRBV28 and TRBJ1-2; no reliable D call. Germline lookup yields CDR1 MDHEN and CDR2 SYDVKM. The CDR3 length is 13 residues. V shed 7 bases and J shed 8 bases, with 17 bases lying between them. The CDR3 here is CASTIGWEDGYTF. The DNA of the CDR3 is TGTGCCAGCACCATTGGGTGGGAGGACGGCTACACCTTC.

The chain uses TRBV27 and TRBJ1-2, with 10 bases identical to TRBD1. V dropped 5 bases and J dropped 5; count of bases not matched to a gene: 8. Germline V lookup: CDR1 MNHEY, CDR2 SMNVEV (reference sequence). This CDR3 is 15 amino acids long. The CDR3 DNA reads as TGTGCCAGCAGTCCGTACGGACAGGGGGGATATGGCTACACCTTC. This gives the protein CASSPYGQGGYGYTF.

This clone was picked up a small number of times. The genes are TRBV6-1 and TRBJ1-2; TRBD1 aligns across 7 bases. J lost 7 bases, V lost 6 bases, and 11 bases had no gene match. From germline, CDR1 is MNHNS and CDR2 SASEGT. This CDR3 is 14 amino acids long. In nucleotides, the CDR3 is TGTGCCAGCAGCGAGTCTGGGACAGTAGGTGGCTACACCTTC. It is translated as CASSESGTVGGYTF.

This chain joins TRBV7-8 and TRBJ2-1; possible D gene TRBD2, 6 bases. The CDR3 is 15 amino acids. Trimming stripped 5 bases from V and 0 bases from J, with 11 bases between. From germline, CDR1 is SGHVS and CDR2 FQNEAQ. This CDR3 is CASSVRDFSYNEQFF. The CDR3 DNA reads as TGTGCCAGCAGCGTCCGGGACTTCTCCTACAATGAGCAGTTCTTC.

The CDR3 nucleotides read TGTGCCACCGCCAGACGGGGGGAGAACACTGAAGCTTTCTTT. Protein product: CATARRGENTEAFF. V usage is TRBV10-3 and J usage is TRBJ1-1, with D tentatively TRBD1 (5 bases). Germline loops: CDR1 ENHRY, CDR2 SYGVKD. V was clipped by 10 bases and J by 1 base, with 16 bases between them. The CDR3 consists of 14 residues.

This chain joins TRBV6-1 and TRBJ2-1; 11 bases agree with TRBD2. This CDR3 has 15 residues. The trim removed 3 bases at V and 6 bases at J, leaving 4 bases unmatched. From germline, CDR1 is MNHNS and CDR2 SASEGT. In DNA form, the CDR3 reads TGTGCCAGCAGTGAGACTAGCGGGGAACCCAATGAGCAGTTCTTC. Protein sequence: CASSETSGEPNEQFF.